This T cell receptor (beta chain) was captured by sequencing in a study of human T cells and chemical hapten exposure (TCRdb year 2021). Describing the broader study: For sensitization, 2% DPC in acetone was applied to a roughly 2 cm by roughly 2 cm area of upper inner arm skin. Throughout the study period of around 25 weeks, patients also received therapeutic DPC doses to the scalp every week. Patch testing was performed on the upper back with Finn chambers containing 0.01% DPC, and the patch tests were scored after 6 days according to International Contact Dermatitis Research Group standards. Most of the patients in the cohort were female, and the cohort covered alopecia areata with under or over 50% scalp involvement, alopecia totalis and alopecia universalis. Libraries were pooled for sequencing, and per-sample TCR yields varied mainly because of small differences in library volumes within the pool. In alopecia patients, the study followed how the peripheral blood TCR repertoire changed in vivo over primary and secondary sensitization to diphenylcyclopropenone (DPC), a hapten. Blood was sampled from patients pre-sensitization (week 0) and at 2, 6 and about 24 weeks after DPC sensitization. Nearly 30 alopecia patients provided blood for TCR sequencing at one to four time points (pre-sensitization, 2, 6 and 24 weeks).

This clonotype has a handful of counts. Which antigen it targets is not known. No much larger clonotype is one base removed from it; base qualities were not supplied. Library creation used RACE. The instrument given in TCRdb is NextSeq 500. Library preparation attached unique molecular identifiers to individual cDNA molecules for quantitative, reproducible TCR counting. Both TCR alpha and TCR beta chains were sequenced from each blood RNA sample. As for how the authors treated the data: Samples had a median of around 92,000 TCRs, with a range from about 23,224 to 750,000. V, J and CDR3 annotation of the TCR reads was performed with the Decombinator software suite. To make PS versus PT1 abundance plots, every sample was subsampled to the same number of TCRs (28,000). Expanded TCRs were defined as absent before sensitization and observed at least eight times at the 2-week time point. In TCRdb, the public reads were trimmed at Q25 with fastp and aligned with MiXCR, with productive beta chains retained. Rows merge per CDR3 protein into single entries with the most common DNA and genes. Clone size and V and J calls follow TCRdb, not the original study. The sample contains roughly 360,000 distinct CDR3 sequences, more than 4.5% of them found a single time. Of the sample, roughly 2.4% falls within the top ten clones.

Per the publication, the time point label means: patch test 1, 2 weeks after DPC sensitization. This specimen's treatment or condition label, interpreted: therapeutic diphenylcyclopropenone sensitization with weekly scalp DPC. At every patch-test visit, the blood draw took place before the patch test was put on. To be eligible, patients had to be aged 18 to 70, diagnosed with alopecia and judged suitable for DPC therapy, while pregnant patients were excluded. Total RNA was isolated from unfractionated whole blood collected in Tempus Blood RNA tubes. Summary of the overall study and its limitations: Repeated subsampling changed both the strength of the expansion versus patch-test correlation and the threshold at which that correlation became significant. All patients had alopecia, a presumed autoimmune disease, so their immune response might differ from that of healthy individuals. A positive correlation was found between the number of PT1 expanded TCRs and patch test score, with significance reached at thresholds 8, 16 and 32 but not 4. Compared with pre-sensitization or healthy control sets, expanded TCRs formed significantly more large CDR3 similarity clusters, which is consistent with antigen-driven responses. The number of TCRs above 1 in 1000 frequency did not change with DPC sensitization; there was no evidence of global repertoire structure alterations.

The CDR3 starts with the cysteine, ends with the phenylalanine, and has 15 residues. Only the CDR3 DNA is retained, 45 bases long and in frame from the first base. From the germline V gene, CDR1 is MDHEN and CDR2 is SYDVKM. The V end gives up 2 bases and the J end 5 bases, leaving 6 bases in the junction not matched to a gene. The sequence came from a woman in her fifties or sixties with alopecia areata. Some clones in this sample may be carry-over from other donors' samples. The V and J genes are TRBV28 and TRBJ2-3; 8 central bases correspond to TRBD2. Material: whole blood, obtained in connection with sensitization to the hapten diphenylcyclopropenone (DPC). The CDR3 is CASSLQREWGDTQYF. The sequence in DNA is TGTGCCAGCAGTTTACAGCGGGAGTGGGGAGATACGCAGTATTTT.